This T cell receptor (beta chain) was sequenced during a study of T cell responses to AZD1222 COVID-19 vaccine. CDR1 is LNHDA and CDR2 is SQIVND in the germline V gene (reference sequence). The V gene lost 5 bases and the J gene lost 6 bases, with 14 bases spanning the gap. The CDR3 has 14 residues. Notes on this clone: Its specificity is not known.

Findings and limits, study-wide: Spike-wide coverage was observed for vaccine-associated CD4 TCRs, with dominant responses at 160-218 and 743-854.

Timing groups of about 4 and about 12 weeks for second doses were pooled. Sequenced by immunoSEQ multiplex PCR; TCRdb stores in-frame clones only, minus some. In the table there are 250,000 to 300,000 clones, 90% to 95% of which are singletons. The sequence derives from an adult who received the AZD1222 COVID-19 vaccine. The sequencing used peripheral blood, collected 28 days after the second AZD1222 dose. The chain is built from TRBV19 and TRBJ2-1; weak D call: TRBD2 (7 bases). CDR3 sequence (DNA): TGTGCCAGTAGTTGGGGGGGCCAATTCAATGAGCAGTTCTTC. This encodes CASSWGGQFNEQFF.